The entry below gives a single TCR beta chain sequence along with its context. This clonotype was picked up a small number of times. Its antigen is unknown. Base qualities are not provided; no much larger clone lies one nucleotide away. The library was generated by 5' RACE. Sequencing was carried out with a NextSeq 500. To correct for sequencing error and PCR bias, the TCR library protocol tagged individual cDNA molecules with unique molecular identifiers. Both TCR alpha and beta chains were sequenced, and tight co-correlation was observed between alpha and beta sequence abundances in each sample. In the authors' own workflow: Decombinator V4 was used to annotate the V gene, J gene and CDR3 of the TCR sequences. Expanded TCRs were defined as changing significantly between any two time points under a Poisson model with p below 0.0001. TCR abundances were normalised to the total number of TCRs sequenced per sample and were expressed as counts per million. TRAV1-2 paired with TRAJ12, TRAJ20 or TRAJ33 defined MAIT TCRs, while TRAV10 paired with TRAJ18 defined iNKT TCRs. A search of VDJdb, accessed on 1 November 2021, was run for TCRs annotated to CMV, EBV and SARS-CoV-2, with TCRs annotated for multiple antigens excluded. The public reads were quality trimmed at Q25 with fastp and then assembled into clones with MiXCR by TCRdb, keeping productive beta chains. Rows with one shared CDR3 protein collapse into an entry with the most common genes and DNA. TCRdb, rather than the study authors, made the V and J calls. This sample lists roughly 90,000 distinct CDR3 sequences; roughly 13% were detected once. The top ten clones comprise 3% of the sample.

Relative to germline, V is missing 4 bases and J is missing 6 bases, with 8 bases of the junction outside any gene match. For CDR1 and CDR2, the germline V gene lists SGHAT and FQNNGV. The CDR3, cysteine through phenylalanine, is 15 amino acids long. Only CDR3 DNA is held: 45 bases, read in frame from base 1. This sample was included in a study of early T cells in non-severe SARS-CoV-2 infection (dated by TCRdb to the early 2020s). About the full investigation: TCR sequencing used bulk RNA from unsorted whole blood, so alpha and beta chains could not be paired. Study-wide findings and limitations: Matching against VDJdb was skewed toward anti-spike CD8 responses, likely underestimated virus-specific expansions, and missed private and CD4 specificities.

The study was a case-control design nested within a healthcare worker cohort in London, UK, with weekly nasopharyngeal swab PCR tests and blood sampling. Healthcare workers were enrolled in the week of the UK lockdown, from 23 to 31 March 2020, and were followed every week for up to 16 weeks. The sequence joins TRBV11-2 to TRBJ1-4, with TRBD1 matching 7 junction bases. Sequenced material: whole blood. This TCR was recovered from an adult who was a healthcare worker with PCR-confirmed SARS-CoV-2 infection or an uninfected control (not recorded which). The nucleotide sequence is TGTGCCAGCAGCTCCCGACAGGGTCTGGATGAAAAACTGTTTTTT. It is translated as CASSSRQGLDEKLFF.